Presented here are 29 T cell receptor beta chains from one specimen sequenced in a study of T and B cells in COVID-19 patients. TRB rearrangements were amplified by multiplex PCR with BIOMED2 TRB-A/B primers. TCRdb re-called the multiplex PCR reads through MiXCR, storing one row per CDR3 protein. This sample has 15,000 to 20,000 distinct CDR3 sequences; 35% to 40% occur once, and the top ten carry more than 15%. TRB was amplified from approximately 250-480 ng of blood genomic DNA. The sample consisted of blood. The receptor source for this set is a human donor with active COVID-19.

The chain carries TRBV4-1 and TRBJ2-2; 9 nucleotides match TRBD1. The germline V gene has CDR1 MGHRA and CDR2 YSYEKL. Trimming took 2 bases from V and 6 from J; bases not matched to a gene: 7. The CDR3 consists of 16 residues. CDR3 nucleotide sequence: TGCGCCAGCAGCCAAACACAGGGGGCGCAATCCGGGGAGCTGTTTTTT. Protein product: CASSQTQGAQSGELFF.

This clonotype came up many times. This chain connects TRBV19 to TRBJ2-7; TRBD2 is a possible D gene (6 bases). Germline lookup yields CDR1 LNHDA and CDR2 SQIVND (reference sequence). The CDR3 consists of 14 residues. Trimming removed 5 bases at V and 4 bases at J, with 15 bases between. The CDR3 reads CASSAQLATYEQYF. The CDR3 DNA sequence: TGTGCCAGTAGTGCCCAACTAGCTACGTACGAGCAGTACTTC.

This chain connects TRBV20-1 to TRBJ2-5; 9 bases align to TRBD2. The germline CDR1 and CDR2 sequences are DFQATT and SNEGSKA (reference sequence). The ends lost 6 bases at V and 7 bases at J; junction bases unmatched: 6. The CDR3 has 12 residues. CDR3 sequence reads: CSAGAGGGTQYF. The DNA of the CDR3 is TGCAGTGCGGGAGCGGGGGGAGGGACCCAGTACTTC.

This clonotype was counted a few times. V gene TRBV7-9 combines with J gene TRBJ2-1; 10 bases are shared with TRBD2. The trim removed 4 bases at V and 7 bases at J, leaving 7 bases unmatched. CDR1 and CDR2 from the germline V gene are SEHNR and FQNEAQ (reference sequence). CDR3 length: 15 amino acids. The CDR3 bases are TGTGCCAGCAGCTGGGGACTAGCGCCTAATAATGAGCAGTTCTTC. Protein sequence: CASSWGLAPNNEQFF. Together with reference TRBV7-9 and TRBJ2-1, the CDR3 gives the full variable domain: DTGVSQNPRHKITKRGQNVTFRCDPISEHNRLYWYRQTLGQGPEFLTYFQNEAQLEKSRLLSDRFSAERPKGSFSTLEIQRTEQGDSAMYLCASSWGLAPNNEQFFGPGTRLTVL.

V gene TRBV7-9 combines with J gene TRBJ2-2; 9 bases match TRBD2. The V and J ends lost 2 bases and 6 bases, in that order; junction bases with no gene match: 4. The CDR3 sequence is 15 residues long. Germline values: CDR1 SEHNR, CDR2 FQNEAQ (reference sequence). In DNA form, the CDR3 reads TGTGCCAGCAGCTTAATGCGGGGGGGCCCCGGGGAGCTGTTTTTT. This gives the protein CASSLMRGGPGELFF.

This clonotype was observed a few times. The V gene is TRBV27, the J gene TRBJ2-3; the D is unclear. The CDR3 covers 13 residues. Per germline, CDR1 MNHEY and CDR2 SMNVEV (reference sequence). The V end was cut by 2 bases, the J end by 4 bases, with 7 bases between. The CDR3 protein is CASSLVRADTQYF. CDR3 DNA: TGTGCCAGCAGTTTAGTAAGGGCAGATACGCAGTATTTT.

By share, this clonotype counts as medium-sized. V and J are TRBV29-1 and TRBJ2-5; D possibly corresponds to TRBD2 (5 bases). Germline V lookup: CDR1 SQVTM, CDR2 ANQGSEA. With 7 bases removed from V and 5 bases from J, the gap between germline ends came to 8 bases. This CDR3 is 10 amino acids long. DNA for the CDR3: TGCAGCGCCGGGGTCGAGACCCAGTACTTC. Translation: CSAGVETQYF.

This clonotype is judged medium-sized. CDR3: CASSIRDSLAFF. In DNA form, the CDR3 reads TGTGCCAGTAGTATCCGGGACAGCTTAGCTTTCTTT. The gene calls are TRBV19 and TRBJ1-1; 7 bases match TRBD1. Trimming removed 3 bases from V and 10 bases from J; junction bases left unmatched: 5. The CDR3 sequence is 12 residues long. Germline CDR1 reads LNHDA; CDR2 reads SQIVND (reference sequence).

This clonotype was detected ten times or more. This rearrangement joins TRBV6-5 to TRBJ2-5; D unclear. Deletions cut 5 bases from V and 5 bases from J, with 15 bases between. Germline values: CDR1 MNHEY, CDR2 SVGAGI. The CDR3 is made up of 14 amino acids. The CDR3 region has the DNA TGTGCCAGCAGTCTCGAGCCCGTGAGGGAGACCCAGTACTTC. Encoded protein: CASSLEPVRETQYF.

The rearrangement joins TRBV20-1 to TRBJ1-5; the D gene is possibly TRBD1 (5 bases). The CDR3 is made up of 14 amino acids. V was clipped by 6 bases and J by 2 bases, with 14 bases between them. Germline V gene sequence: CDR1 DFQATT, CDR2 SNEGSKA (reference sequence). Here the CDR3 DNA reads TGCAGTGCCCAGGGTGGGAAAGGCAATCAGCCCCAGCATTTT. It encodes CSAQGGKGNQPQHF.

This clonotype was seen more than once but under ten times. The chain employs TRBV18 and TRBJ1-6; possible D gene TRBD1, 6 bases. The CDR3 spans 20 residues. Per germline, CDR1 KGHSH and CDR2 LQKENI. Deletions cut 1 base from V and 9 bases from J, with 28 bases between. In nucleotides, the CDR3 is TGTGCCAGCTCACCACGTCTGTCACTATGGGACAATATGTTCGTTTCACCCCTCCACTTT. Protein product: CASSPRLSLWDNMFVSPLHF.

This clonotype came up a few times. The chain employs TRBV6-1 and TRBJ2-3; 14 nucleotides agree with TRBD2. Per germline, CDR1 MNHNS and CDR2 SASEGT. V was clipped by 2 bases and J by 2 bases; unmatched bases: 12. The CDR3 length is 20 residues. The CDR3 nucleotides are TGTGCCAGCAGTGAAAGGGGACTAGCGGGGGCCCTACTATCCACAGATACGCAGTATTTT. Its translation: CASSERGLAGALLSTDTQYF.

The chain links TRBV29-1 to TRBJ2-7; 11 bases fit TRBD2. CDR3 length equals 14 residues. Germline lookup yields CDR1 SQVTM and CDR2 ANQGSEA. J was trimmed by 3 bases and V by 6 bases; bases with no gene match: 7. CDR3 sequence (DNA): TGCAGCGTCCTCCTAGCGGGGGGATTCTACGAGCAGTACGTC. Its protein is CSVLLAGGFYEQYV.

This clonotype has at least ten counts. The rearrangement uses TRBV19 and TRBJ1-1, with a possible D match to TRBD1 (6 bases). Germline V gene data show CDR1 as LNHDA and CDR2 as SQIVND (reference sequence). The length of the CDR3 is 14 residues. V dropped 6 bases and J dropped 3 bases, with 14 bases sitting between them. The CDR3 DNA is TGTGCCAGTAGCTCGATCAACAGGGACACTGAAGCTTTCTTT. Its protein product is CASSSINRDTEAFF.

The V gene is TRBV5-4, the J gene TRBJ2-3; 13 bases match TRBD2. Germline CDR1 reads SGHNT; CDR2 reads YYREEE (reference sequence). This CDR3 has 16 residues. After removal of 2 bases from V and 5 bases from J, the junction contained 5 bases not matched to a gene. The CDR3 DNA is TGTGCCAGCAGCTTACTAGCGGGGGGGCCTGGAGATACGCAGTATTTT. This codes for CASSLLAGGPGDTQYF.

A word on this clonotype: A much larger clone lies a single base off, so this may be a read error. This chain connects TRBV29-1 to TRBJ2-5, with a weak D call TRBD2 (6 bases). Trimming shortened V by 8 bases and J by 4 bases, and 11 bases separated the two germline ends. Germline CDR1 reads SQVTM; CDR2 reads ANQGSEA. This CDR3 is built from 11 residues. The CDR3, as DNA: TGCAGCTGTAGGAGGGGAGAGACCCAGTACTTC. This codes for CSCRRGETQYF.

This clonotype ranks as medium-sized. This chain joins TRBV19 and TRBJ1-1; 8 bases are shared with TRBD1. CDR3 length: 14 residues. CDR1 and CDR2 (germline): LNHDA, SQIVND (reference sequence). Losses at the gene ends were 4 bases for V and 2 bases for J; bases not matched to a gene: 3. CDR3 loop: CASSRTGLNTEAFF. Here the CDR3 DNA reads TGTGCCAGTAGTAGGACAGGGCTTAACACTGAAGCTTTCTTT.

The chain is built from TRBV6-1 and TRBJ2-7; a weak D match, TRBD2 (6 bases). This CDR3 contains 11 residues. The V gene lost 5 bases and the J gene lost 6 bases, with 8 bases spanning the gap. Looked up from germline, CDR1 is MNHNS and CDR2 is SASEGT. In nucleotides, the CDR3 is TGTGCCAGCAGTATGGGGGGCGAGCAGTACGTC. Translating gives CASSMGGEQYV.

The chain links TRBV6-1 to TRBJ2-1; D is perhaps TRBD1 or TRBD2 (6 bases each). Deletions cut 4 bases from V and 9 bases from J, with 19 bases between. The germline V gene has CDR1 MNHNS and CDR2 SASEGT. The CDR3 spans 15 residues. The CDR3 is CASSAGGGARGEQFF. The CDR3 DNA sequence: TGTGCCAGCAGTGCTGGGGGCGGGGCGAGGGGTGAGCAGTTCTTC.

Relative to its sample, this clonotype is medium-sized. The V gene is TRBV19, the J gene TRBJ2-5; 8 bases fit TRBD1. The germline gives CDR1 LNHDA, CDR2 SQIVND (reference sequence). V lost 1 base, J lost 4 bases, and 2 bases stayed unmatched. This CDR3 comprises 14 residues. CDR3 amino acids: CASSIGQGRETQYF. For the CDR3, the DNA is TGTGCCAGTAGTATAGGACAGGGGAGAGAGACCCAGTACTTC.

With regard to this clonotype: A read error may explain this, as a much larger clone is one base away. The chain is built from TRBV19 and TRBJ2-3; D not certain. V was shortened by 3 bases and J by 3 bases, with 16 bases between the two germline ends. Looked up from germline, CDR1 is LNHDA and CDR2 is SQIVND (reference sequence). This CDR3 has 16 amino acids. CDR3 amino acids: CASSMAVGHRTDTQYF. CDR3 nucleotide sequence: TGTGCCAGTAGTATGGCCGTCGGGCATAGGACAGATACGCAGTATTTT.

In regard to this clonotype: This could be a read error, since a much larger clone is one nucleotide away. The rearrangement joins TRBV19 to TRBJ2-5; 7 nucleotides align to TRBD1. V lost 5 bases to trimming and J lost 4 bases; unmatched junction nucleotides: 10. CDR1 LNHDA and CDR2 SQIVND come from the germline V gene (reference sequence). The CDR3 has 15 amino acids. The CDR3 sequence is CASSPGTVNVETQYF. Written as DNA, the CDR3 is TGTGCCAGTAGTCCAGGGACAGTGAATGTAGAGACCCAGTACTTC.

This clonotype was seen a few times. The rearrangement joins TRBV6-4 to TRBJ2-1; 9 bases fit TRBD2. Germline trimming cut 2 bases from V and 4 bases from J; bases unmatched to any gene: 3. CDR3 length equals 15 residues. Germline V gives CDR1 MRHNA, CDR2 SNTAGT. CDR3 residues: CASSDRLAGYNEQFF. CDR3 coding DNA: TGTGCCAGCAGTGACAGGCTAGCGGGGTACAATGAGCAGTTCTTC.

This clonotype has a handful of counts. The rearrangement uses TRBV11-1 and TRBJ2-7; the match to TRBD1 covers 7 bases. Germline CDR1 is SGHAT and CDR2 is FQDESV (reference sequence). V shed 1 base and J 2 bases; nucleotides not matched to a gene: 5. This CDR3 is 15 amino acids long. CDR3 nucleotides: TGTGCCAGCAGCTTAGGTAGGGGGCCCGCCTACGAGCAGTACTTC. Its protein is CASSLGRGPAYEQYF.

The CDR3 DNA follows: TGTGCCAGCAGCCCGGACAGGGGAGAGACCCAGTACTTC. It encodes CASSPDRGETQYF. The genes are TRBV11-2 and TRBJ2-5; TRBD1 matches 9 bases. V was clipped by 5 bases and J by 4 bases; unmatched bases: 2. The CDR3 contains 13 residues. The germline V gene encodes CDR1 SGHAT and CDR2 FQNNGV.

This clonotype was detected a few times. V is TRBV10-3 and J is TRBJ2-3; D perhaps matches TRBD2 (6 bases). The CDR3 sequence is 14 residues long. V lost 10 bases and J 6 bases, leaving 20 bases between the germline ends. Germline V gene lookup returns CDR1 ENHRY and CDR2 SYGVKD. CDR3 sequence reads: CATFGGRKEDTQYF. The CDR3, as DNA: TGTGCCACCTTCGGGGGTCGGAAAGAGGATACGCAGTATTTT.

This clonotype has just a few counts. The chain joins TRBV19 to TRBJ1-1; 8 bases align to TRBD1. CDR1 and CDR2 from the germline V gene are LNHDA and SQIVND (reference sequence). Trimming at V came to 6 bases and at J to 4 bases, leaving 19 bases not matched to a gene. The CDR3 spans 18 residues. The CDR3 protein is CASSYEPLRTGWITEAFF. The CDR3 region has the DNA TGTGCCAGTAGCTATGAGCCCCTCAGGACAGGGTGGATCACTGAAGCTTTCTTT.

This clonotype appeared once. The chain uses TRBV20-1 and TRBJ1-2; TRBD1 agrees at 11 bases. Trimming at V came to 1 base and at J to 3 bases, leaving 13 bases not matched to a gene. Germline CDR1 reads DFQATT; CDR2 reads SNEGSKA (reference sequence). The CDR3 spans 18 residues. In DNA form, the CDR3 reads TGCAGTGCTAGAGCCAAATGGGGAGGGACAGGGGGAGACTATGGCTACACCTTC. Translation: CSARAKWGGTGGDYGYTF.

The chain couples TRBV12-3 or TRBV12-4 to TRBJ2-5; TRBD2 matches 12 bases. This CDR3 region has 17 residues. V trimming: 6 bases; J trimming: 4 bases; junction bases outside the gene matches: 12. The CDR3 here is CASSSQLAGGLGETQYF. The CDR3 DNA reads TGTGCCAGCAGCTCCCAACTAGCGGGGGGCCTGGGAGAGACCCAGTACTTC.